This is a list of T cell receptor beta chains from one sample in a study of blood T cell repertoires in COVID-19. Repertoires were generated with immunoSEQ multiplex PCR, while TCRdb's copy carries only in-frame clones and drops some. The data show about 140,000 clones, around 80% seen once. Sequenced input: PBMCs or T cells enriched from blood (not recorded which). Receptor source: a man in his 70s who had been exposed to COVID-19. The CDR3 runs from the conserved cysteine through the conserved F or W. The D gene is left open where the match is weak. Clone size is shown for a subset of rows, as once, few, many or a class of expanded clone.

V gene,J gene,clone size,D gene,CDR3 DNA,CDR3 protein
TRBV5-1,TRBJ1-2,.,.,TGCGCCAGCAGCGCACAGGGCCTACTCTACACCTTC,CASSAQGLLYTF
TRBV28,TRBJ1-4,.,.,TGTGCCAGCAGTTGGGAGTCCCTAGGTGAAAAACTGTTTTTT,CASSWESLGEKLFF
TRBV27,TRBJ2-1,.,.,TGTGCCAGCAGGGAAGCACTAGCACCCAATGAGCAGTTCTTC,CASREALAPNEQFF
TRBV19,TRBJ2-3,.,TRBD1,TGTGCCACAGGGGGTGTCAATACGCAGTATTTT,CATGGVNTQYF
TRBV6-5,TRBJ2-5,.,.,TGTGCCAGCGCAACCCCCGGGATTGAGACCCAGTACTTC,CASATPGIETQYF
TRBV4-1,TRBJ2-5,.,.,TGCGCCAGCAGCCAAGGCAGGGGCGGTGAGACCCAGTACTTC,CASSQGRGGETQYF
TRBV28,TRBJ2-5,once,TRBD1,TGTGCCAGCAGGCCGGGACAGGAGAGGGAGACCCAGTACTTC,CASRPGQERETQYF
TRBV19,TRBJ2-6,few,TRBD1,TGTGCCAGTTCAGAGGGGGCAGGGGCCAACGTCCTGACTTTC,CASSEGAGANVLTF
TRBV28,TRBJ1-5,.,.,TGTGCCAGCATAATCCTGGGGGGAGCCCAGCATTTT,CASIILGGAQHF
TRBV28,TRBJ2-1,.,TRBD2,TGTGCCAGCCGTAGCGGGAGGATCAATGAGCAGTTCTTC,CASRSGRINEQFF
TRBV18,TRBJ2-1,.,TRBD2,TGTGCCAGCTCACCTCCGACTAGCGGGATAGAGCAGTTCTTC,CASSPPTSGIEQFF
TRBV6-5,TRBJ2-7,.,TRBD1,TGTGCCAGCAGTCCTAATGGACAGGCCTACGAGCAGTACTTC,CASSPNGQAYEQYF
TRBV5-4,TRBJ1-1,.,TRBD1,TGTGCCAGCAGCCTTGACAGGGTATCGACTGAAGCTTTCTTT,CASSLDRVSTEAFF
TRBV5-6,TRBJ2-3,.,TRBD2,TGTGCCAGCACCTCGGAAGGTAGCGGGGGGGACACAGATACGCAGTATTTT,CASTSEGSGGDTDTQYF
TRBV11-2,TRBJ2-5,.,TRBD2,TGTGCCAGCAGCCCAACAACTGGACTAGCGGGGGGGCCGAGGGAGACCCAGTACTTC,CASSPTTGLAGGPRETQYF
TRBV18,TRBJ2-7,.,TRBD1,TGTGCCAGCTCACCACGGGCAGGGGGCGAGGACGAGCAGTACTTC,CASSPRAGGEDEQYF
TRBV5-1,TRBJ2-6,.,TRBD1,TGCGCCAGCGGCCCCCAGGGGGCAGGGGCCAACGTCCTGACTTTC,CASGPQGAGANVLTF
TRBV7-9,TRBJ2-1,.,.,TGTGCCAGCGCACTGAGCTTAACCGATGAGCAGTTCTTC,CASALSLTDEQFF
TRBV7-6,TRBJ1-1,.,.,TGTGCCAGCTCTAGCCAGCGTGGTCTCTGGGCTTTCTTT,CASSSQRGLWAFF
TRBV27,TRBJ1-2,.,.,TGTGCCAGCAGCTTCAACCCCGGGAAAGGCCCCTATGGCTACACCTTC,CASSFNPGKGPYGYTF
TRBV4-3,TRBJ2-6,.,.,TGCGCCAGCAGCCAACTGGCGGCGGGGAACCTGGCTGGGGCCAACGTCCTGACTTTC,CASSQLAAGNLAGANVLTF
TRBV5-4,TRBJ1-2,.,TRBD1,TGTGCCAGCAGCTGGAGGACAGGGTATGGCTACACCTTC,CASSWRTGYGYTF